Described below is a single TCR beta chain sequence and its context. The antigen is not known. Described treatment: roughly 20 received Ad26.COV2.S at low or high dose, single or two shots; roughly five received placebo; per-sample allocation not given. The samples were gathered on day 63 after the first injection of vaccine or placebo. At a Boston site, the person donating was an adult of 18-55 years. The sample comes from a study of Ad26.COV2.S vaccination and SARS-CoV-2 variants. TCRdb keeps only in-frame clones here, not all; method: immunoSEQ multiplex PCR. Of 380,000 or so clones in the sample, roughly 90% are singletons; the top ten hold around 5.8%. Study conclusions and caveats: Vaccine recipients surpassed placebo recipients in spike-specific TCR breadth. Substantial response breadth was reportedly seen for spike-specific CD8+ and CD4+ T cells after vaccination.

V shed 5 bases and J 1 base; nucleotides not matched to a gene: 4. CDR3 length: 14 residues. Germline CDR1 is SGDLS and CDR2 is YYNGEE. The sample was peripheral blood, taken in a trial of Ad26.COV2.S vaccine versus placebo. The receptor was isolated from a person aged 18-60 years who received the Ad26.COV2.S COVID-19 vaccine or a placebo. The chain combines TRBV9 with TRBJ1-1, with 8 bases identical to TRBD1. DNA for the CDR3: TGTGCCAGCAGTGGACAGGGACCGAACACTGAAGCTTTCTTT. Protein: CASSGQGPNTEAFF.